The 15 T cell receptor beta chains below come from one sample, sequenced in a study of OX40 agonist ivuxolimab in advanced cancers. The data were produced by immunoSEQ multiplex PCR, yet TCRdb's version contains in-frame clones alone and is incomplete. This sample has 75,000 to 90,000 clones, with about 90% found just once. Sequenced here: CD4+ or CD8+ T cells sorted from blood, sampled in a trial of the OX40 agonist ivuxolimab. The receptor source for this set is an adult with an advanced solid tumor such as melanoma, head and neck, liver or kidney cancer.

The J gene is TRBJ1-2, the V gene TRBV6-5; no definite D call. CDR1 is MNHEY, CDR2 SVGAGI, per germline. CDR3 size: 14 residues. Trimming took off 5 bases at V and 2 bases at J, with 12 bases between the two ends. Written as DNA, the CDR3 is TGTGCCAGCAGTCCCCGGGATGAGAACTATGGCTACACCTTC. This gives the protein CASSPRDENYGYTF.

The gene calls are TRBV5-1 and TRBJ2-1; a weak D match, TRBD1 (5 bases). V lost 5 bases to trimming and J lost 4 bases, with 22 bases between them. CDR1 and CDR2 (germline): SGHRS, YFSETQ. CDR3 length equals 17 residues. The chain's CDR3 is CASRMRPNLGDYNEQFF. CDR3 coding DNA: TGCGCCAGCAGGATGCGACCGAACCTAGGGGATTACAATGAGCAGTTCTTC. The full variable domain, rest sourced from reference TRBV5-1 and TRBJ2-1, is KAGVTQTPRYLIKTRGQQVTLSCSPISGHRSVSWYQQTPGQGLQFLFEYFSETQRNKGNFPGRFSGRQFSNSRSEMNVSTLELGDSALYLCASRMRPNLGDYNEQFFGPGTRLTVL.

The chain uses TRBV28 and TRBJ1-5; no reliable D call. CDR1 is MDHEN, CDR2 SYDVKM, per germline. This CDR3 contains 13 residues. Trimming removed 5 bases from V and 2 bases from J, with 7 bases in between. The CDR3 loop is CASSVQGNQPQHF. The DNA for the CDR3 is TGTGCCAGCAGTGTTCAGGGCAATCAGCCCCAGCATTTT.

The genes are TRBV6-5 and TRBJ2-7, with 7 bases fitting TRBD1. The ends lost 6 bases at V and 5 bases at J; junction bases unmatched: 10. CDR3 length: 14 residues. Germline V lookup: CDR1 MNHEY, CDR2 SVGAGI. This CDR3 reads CASSSHDRADEQYF. CDR3 bases: TGTGCCAGCAGCTCCCACGACAGGGCCGACGAGCAGTACTTC.

The chain has TRBV28 and TRBJ1-1; D remains unclear. There are 14 residues in the CDR3. Germline V gives CDR1 MDHEN, CDR2 SYDVKM. Trimming left V 7 bases short and J 1 base short, with 13 bases between. In DNA form, the CDR3 reads TGTGCCAGCACCCTACTAAAGGGGAACACTGAAGCTTTCTTT. Protein: CASTLLKGNTEAFF.

The V and J genes are TRBV14 and TRBJ2-3, with no clear D. The CDR3 is 13 amino acids. Germline V gene sequence: CDR1 SGHDN, CDR2 FVKESK. The germline V and J ends were trimmed by 0 bases and 6 bases, with 7 bases remaining between them. The CDR3 sequence: CASSQDFLDTQYF. CDR3 in DNA: TGTGCCAGCAGCCAAGATTTCTTGGATACGCAGTATTTT. Supplemented by reference TRBV14 and TRBJ2-3, the full variable domain reads EAGVTQFPSHSVIEKGQTVTLRCDPISGHDNLYWYRRVMGKEIKFLLHFVKESKQDESGMPNNRFLAERTGGTYSTLKVQPAELEDSGVYFCASSQDFLDTQYFGPGTRLTVL.

This clone is a singleton in its sample. This chain uses TRBV6-1 with TRBJ1-5, with D perhaps matching TRBD1 (6 bases). Trimming left V 3 bases short and J 6 bases short, with 15 bases between. CDR3 length equals 15 residues. Germline values: CDR1 MNHNS, CDR2 SASEGT. The CDR3 sequence is CASSETGGGSQPQHF. CDR3 coding DNA: TGTGCCAGCAGTGAGACGGGGGGCGGGAGTCAGCCCCAGCATTTT.

V gene TRBV19 combines with J gene TRBJ2-7, with D possibly being TRBD1 (6 bases). The CDR3 spans 15 residues. V dropped 3 bases and J dropped 2 bases, with 14 bases sitting between them. Germline CDR1 is LNHDA and CDR2 is SQIVND (reference sequence). Here the CDR3 reads CASSILRGPAYEQYV. The CDR3 DNA sequence: TGTGCCAGTAGTATCCTCAGGGGCCCGGCCTACGAGCAGTACGTC.

This clone was seen just once. The V call is TRBV27, the J call TRBJ2-1, with D tentatively TRBD2 (6 bases). The CDR3 covers 20 residues. Trimming left V 5 bases short and J 4 bases short, with 30 bases between. CDR1 and CDR2 from the germline V gene are MNHEY and SMNVEV (reference sequence). CDR3 DNA: TGTGCCAGCAGTCCACCTCAAGTGGGACTCCATATCCTGAGTTACAATGAGCAGTTCTTC. This sequence encodes CASSPPQVGLHILSYNEQFF.

The V and J genes are TRBV9 and TRBJ2-3; no definite D call. This CDR3 has 14 amino acids. V lost 1 base to trimming and J lost 1 base, with 7 bases between them. Germline V gives CDR1 SGDLS, CDR2 YYNGEE. CDR3 protein: CASSVSPGTDTQYF. The CDR3 nucleotides are TGTGCCAGCAGCGTATCTCCGGGCACAGATACGCAGTATTTT. The full variable domain, completed using reference TRBV9 and TRBJ2-3, is DSGVTQTPKHLITATGQRVTLRCSPRSGDLSVYWYQQSLDQGLQFLIQYYNGEERAKGNILERFSAQQFPDLHSELNLSSLELGDSALYFCASSVSPGTDTQYFGPGTRLTVL.

The CDR3 nucleotides read TGTGCCAGCAGCACGTACGAGCAGTACTTC. Translating gives CASSTYEQYF. This rearrangement joins TRBV28 to TRBJ2-7; D call uncertain. Trimming removed 6 bases at V and 4 bases at J, with 4 bases between. The CDR3 runs 10 residues. The germline CDR1 and CDR2 sequences are MDHEN and SYDVKM.

V is TRBV9 and J is TRBJ1-5, with D hard to call. The germline V gene has CDR1 SGDLS and CDR2 YYNGEE. This CDR3 has 14 residues. Between the trimmed V and J ends, which lost 1 base and 0 bases, there was a span of 5 bases. CDR3 nucleotide sequence: TGTGCCAGCAGCGTATACGATAGCAATCAGCCCCAGCATTTT. Residues: CASSVYDSNQPQHF.

In DNA, the CDR3 is TGCGCCAGCAGCCAAGATCGATTTACCGGGGCGAGCTACACCTTC. This sequence encodes CASSQDRFTGASYTF. The chain couples TRBV4-3 to TRBJ1-2, with a tentative D call TRBD1 (5 bases). V was trimmed by 0 bases and J by 9 bases, leaving 17 bases between them. The CDR3 loop spans 15 amino acids. Germline-derived CDR1 and CDR2 are LGHNA and YSLEER.

This clone has a single count. The CDR3 nucleotides read TGTGCCAGCAGCCTATTATCACCATCCTACAATGAGCAGTTCTTC. Translated: CASSLLSPSYNEQFF. The rearrangement joins TRBV6-6 to TRBJ2-1; no reliable D call. Trimming shortened V by 6 bases and J by 1 base, and 13 bases separated the two germline ends. Germline loops: CDR1 MNHNY, CDR2 SVGAGI (reference sequence). The CDR3 is made up of 15 amino acids.

This rearrangement joins TRBV4-2 to TRBJ2-4; TRBD1 is a possible D gene (5 bases). The CDR3 is 15 residues long. Trimming removed 2 bases from V and 2 bases from J, with 10 bases in between. Germline V gene sequence: CDR1 LGHNA, CDR2 YNFKEQ. The CDR3 region has the DNA TGTGCCAGCAGCCAAAGGGGTCGAACCAAAAACATTCAGTACTTC. Its translation is CASSQRGRTKNIQYF.